This T cell receptor (beta chain) was recorded in a study of beta chain features in type 1 diabetes. Study-level findings and limits: Among patients with Type 1 diabetes, TCRB CDR3s were moderately but significantly shorter in every one of the four CD4+ subsets.

Germline assignment: CDR1 SGDLS and CDR2 YYNGEE. This CDR3 has 15 residues. J lost 2 bases, V lost 5 bases, and 6 bases had no gene match. This clone has a handful of counts. Its antigen is currently unknown. Expressed TCRB transcripts were sequenced because the entire RNA isolate underwent reverse transcription. Sequenced by immunoSEQ multiplex PCR; TCRdb stores in-frame clones only, minus some. The repertoire has some 350,000 clones, over 9% of them found once; the top ten carry over 0.45%. V is TRBV9 and J is TRBJ2-5, with 10 bases fitting TRBD2. This clonotype originated in a young man with type 1 diabetes. Specimen: central memory CD4+ T cells from blood. The CDR3 here is CASSAGTSVQETQYF. The CDR3 DNA reads TGTGCCAGCAGTGCCGGGACTAGCGTTCAAGAGACCCAGTACTTC. The full variable domain, with the rest looked up from reference TRBV9 and TRBJ2-5, is DSGVTQTPKHLITATGQRVTLRCSPRSGDLSVYWYQQSLDQGLQFLIQYYNGEERAKGNILERFSAQQFPDLHSELNLSSLELGDSALYFCASSAGTSVQETQYFGPGTRLLVL.